This passage covers 26 T cell receptor beta chains from one sample sequenced in a study of blood T cell repertoires in COVID-19. Here immunoSEQ multiplex PCR was the method, and the copy in TCRdb shows in-frame clones only, minus some. The profile shows 250,000 to 400,000 clones, roughly 90% of them singletons. The sequencing sample was made of peripheral blood. These receptors all come from a woman under 40 with COVID-19, enrolled during active disease.

V gene TRBV6-4 combines with J gene TRBJ2-1; the match to TRBD2 covers 9 bases. With 3 bases clipped from V and 7 bases from J, the junction kept 10 bases outside the gene matches. The germline V gene encodes CDR1 MRHNA and CDR2 SNTAGT. The length of the CDR3 is 16 residues. The CDR3: CASSESRGRALNEQFF. The CDR3 nucleotides are TGTGCCAGCAGTGAATCCCGCGGGAGGGCTTTGAATGAGCAGTTCTTC.

The DNA of the CDR3 is TGTGCCAGCAGTTCCACCTCCAGCGTTAACACAGATACGCAGTATTTT. Translation gives CASSSTSSVNTDTQYF. The rearrangement uses TRBV6-5 and TRBJ2-3; D remains unclear. Trimming stripped 4 bases from V and 2 bases from J, with 16 bases between. Germline CDR1 and CDR2: MNHEY and SVGAGI. The CDR3 has 16 amino acids.

This rearrangement joins TRBV30 to TRBJ1-6; perhaps TRBD1 as D (5 bases). The CDR3 contains 17 residues. Germline CDR1 GTSNPN, CDR2 SVGIG (reference sequence). The germline V and J ends were trimmed by 0 bases and 7 bases, with 19 bases remaining between them. CDR3: CAWSVRRGGMDNSPLHF. In nucleotides, the CDR3 is TGTGCCTGGAGTGTACGTCGCGGGGGGATGGACAATTCACCCCTCCACTTT.

The chain carries TRBV27 and TRBJ2-5, with 8 nucleotides matching TRBD2. This CDR3 has 14 residues. The germline V gene has CDR1 MNHEY and CDR2 SMNVEV (reference sequence). With 5 bases clipped from V and 4 bases from J, the junction kept 6 bases outside the gene matches. The CDR3 DNA follows: TGTGCCAGCAGTGCGGGACTAGGGACAGAGACCCAGTACTTC. Protein product: CASSAGLGTETQYF.

The chain carries TRBV9 and TRBJ2-1; 12 bases fit TRBD2. The germline V gene has CDR1 SGDLS and CDR2 YYNGEE. The V and J ends lost 4 bases and 2 bases, in that order; junction bases with no gene match: 7. The CDR3 length is 17 residues. The CDR3 bases are TGTGCCAGCAGCAAGCGATCTAGCGGGAGGGCCTACAATGAGCAGTTCTTC. As protein: CASSKRSSGRAYNEQFF. Drawing the rest from reference TRBV9 and TRBJ2-1, the complete variable domain is DSGVTQTPKHLITATGQRVTLRCSPRSGDLSVYWYQQSLDQGLQFLIQYYNGEERAKGNILERFSAQQFPDLHSELNLSSLELGDSALYFCASSKRSSGRAYNEQFFGPGTRLTVL.

This clone came up once. This CDR3 is CASFMSGSNEQFF. The DNA for the CDR3 is TGTGCCAGCTTTATGAGCGGGAGCAATGAGCAGTTCTTC. The chain carries TRBV28 and TRBJ2-1; TRBD2 agrees at 8 bases. This CDR3 spans 13 amino acids. Trimming took 8 bases from V and 6 from J; bases not matched to a gene: 6. Germline V gene lookup returns CDR1 MDHEN and CDR2 SYDVKM. The full variable domain, in which reference TRBV28 and TRBJ2-1 provide the parts outside the CDR3, is DVKVTQSSRYLVKRTGEKVFLECVQDMDHENMFWYRQDPGLGLRLIYFSYDVKMKEKGDIPEGYSVSREKKERFSLILESASTNQTSMYLCASFMSGSNEQFFGPGTRLTVL.

The chain has TRBV3-1 (or the pseudogene TRBV3-2) and TRBJ2-7; 8 positions agree with TRBD2. With V trimmed by 4 bases and J by 0 bases, 8 bases remained unmatched. The CDR3 length is 16 residues. Germline V gives CDR1 LGHDT, CDR2 YNNKEL (reference sequence). The CDR3 sequence: CASSRRGGRNSYEQYF. CDR3 bases: TGTGCCAGCAGCCGACGGGGGGGGCGGAACTCCTACGAGCAGTACTTC.

The chain has TRBV14 and TRBJ2-3; possibly TRBD2 for D (5 bases). In germline, CDR1 is SGHDN, CDR2 FVKESK. There are 16 residues in the CDR3. V was shortened by 4 bases and J by 7 bases, with 21 bases between the two germline ends. The CDR3 bases are TGTGCCAGCAGCCGGTCTCCCAGTCTAGCCGGACATACGCAGTATTTT. It is translated as CASSRSPSLAGHTQYF.

The chain is built from TRBV15 and TRBJ1-1, with TRBD1 as a possible D gene (6 bases). Germline V gene sequence: CDR1 LNHNV, CDR2 YYDKDF (reference sequence). V lost 3 bases and J 3 bases, leaving 11 bases between the germline ends. This CDR3 spans 14 amino acids. CDR3 protein: CATSSFDRYTEAFF. The CDR3 DNA is TGTGCCACCAGCAGTTTCGACAGGTACACTGAAGCTTTCTTT.

CDR3 sequence: CASSITVNTEAFF. CDR3 coding DNA: TGTGCCAGTAGTATAACAGTGAACACTGAAGCTTTCTTT. V gene TRBV19 combines with J gene TRBJ1-1; D remains ambiguous. Germline values: CDR1 LNHDA, CDR2 SQIVND (reference sequence). The ends were cut back, 2 bases at V and 0 bases at J, with 4 bases in the middle. The CDR3 totals 13 residues.

The chain couples TRBV2 to TRBJ1-2; TRBD1 matches 9 bases. V lost 5 bases and J lost 1; bases outside the gene matches: 14. The CDR3 extends over 18 amino acids. Per the germline V gene, CDR1 is SNHLY and CDR2 is FYNNEI. CDR3 DNA: TGTGCCAGCAGTCGAGCGGGACAGGGACGGGGTGGTAACTATGGCTACACCTTC. Protein: CASSRAGQGRGGNYGYTF.

The J gene is TRBJ1-1, the V gene TRBV5-5; 9 nucleotides match TRBD1. J was trimmed by 1 base and V by 2 bases; bases with no gene match: 3. Germline-derived CDR1 and CDR2 are SGHKS and YYEKEE (reference sequence). The CDR3 has 15 amino acids. CDR3 sequence: CASSLSTGGNTEAFF. CDR3 sequence (DNA): TGTGCCAGCAGCTTATCGACAGGGGGGAACACTGAAGCTTTCTTT.

The chain recombines TRBV29-1 with TRBJ1-2, with D perhaps matching TRBD1 (6 bases). The CDR3 length is 12 residues. Per the germline V gene, CDR1 is SQVTM and CDR2 is ANQGSEA. Trimming stripped 7 bases from V and 5 bases from J, with 14 bases between. CDR3 sequence: CSERQAGYGYTF. The CDR3 nucleotides read TGCAGCGAACGACAGGCTGGGTATGGCTACACCTTC. Drawing the rest from reference TRBV29-1 and TRBJ1-2, the complete variable domain is SAVISQKPSRDICQRGTSLTIQCQVDSQVTMMFWYRQQPGQSLTLIATANQGSEATYESGFVIDKFPISRPNLTFSTLTVSNMSPEDSSIYLCSERQAGYGYTFGSGTRLTVV.

The rearrangement links TRBV5-1 to TRBJ2-7; the match to TRBD1 covers 11 bases. The length of the CDR3 is 16 residues. Germline loops: CDR1 SGHRS, CDR2 YFSETQ. J lost 5 bases, V lost 0 bases, and 7 bases had no gene match. CDR3 in DNA: TGCGCCAGCAGCTTGGCCTTAGGACAGGGGGCTAACGAGCAGTACTTC. It encodes CASSLALGQGANEQYF.

About this clone: Different DNA sequences within this sample yield the same CDR3. The genes are TRBV5-1 and TRBJ1-5; D is unclear. Germline V gene lookup returns CDR1 SGHRS and CDR2 YFSETQ. The length of the CDR3 is 14 residues. Trimming stripped 2 bases from V and 2 bases from J, with 8 bases between. The CDR3 spells CASSLGGGNQPQHF. The CDR3 nucleotides read TGCGCCAGCAGCTTAGGCGGCGGCAATCAGCCCCAGCATTTT. Based on the CDR3 plus reference TRBV5-1 and TRBJ1-5, the full variable domain is KAGVTQTPRYLIKTRGQQVTLSCSPISGHRSVSWYQQTPGQGLQFLFEYFSETQRNKGNFPGRFSGRQFSNSRSEMNVSTLELGDSALYLCASSLGGGNQPQHFGDGTRLSIL.

The gene calls are TRBV18 and TRBJ2-7; TRBD2 matches 13 bases. The CDR3 contains 15 residues. Germline CDR1 reads KGHSH; CDR2 reads LQKENI. The J segment lost 3 bases and the V segment lost 3 bases, leaving 2 bases of the junction unmatched. CDR3 nucleotide sequence: TGTGCCAGCTCACCGGGGACTAGCGGGGTCTACGAGCAGTACTTC. This codes for CASSPGTSGVYEQYF.

The chain is built from TRBV10-2 and TRBJ1-6; TRBD1 matches at 7 bases. This CDR3 is 13 amino acids long. J lost 9 bases, V lost 5 bases, and 4 bases had no gene match. The germline V gene encodes CDR1 WSHSY and CDR2 SAAADI. In nucleotides, the CDR3 is TGCGCCAGCAGTTTTGGACAGGCTTCACCCCTCCACTTT. Residues: CASSFGQASPLHF.

The chain joins TRBV19 to TRBJ1-4; D is undetermined. Per germline, CDR1 LNHDA and CDR2 SQIVND (reference sequence). Trimming pared 2 bases from V and 5 bases from J, leaving 12 bases between. CDR3 length equals 15 residues. Written as DNA, the CDR3 is TGTGCCAGTAGTATACTAAGGATGGAGAATGAAAAACTGTTTTTT. It codes for CASSILRMENEKLFF. Full variable domain (outside the CDR3, taken from reference TRBV19 and TRBJ1-4): DGGITQSPKYLFRKEGQNVTLSCEQNLNHDAMYWYRQDPGQGLRLIYYSQIVNDFQKGDIAEGYSVSREKKESFPLTVTSAQKNPTAFYLCASSILRMENEKLFFGSGTQLSVL.

This clone came up once. This chain uses TRBV19 with TRBJ2-7, with TRBD2 identical over 11 bases. CDR3 length equals 15 residues. CDR1 and CDR2 (germline): LNHDA, SQIVND (reference sequence). V dropped 6 bases and J dropped 2; count of bases not matched to a gene: 6. The CDR3: CASRVTSGSTYEQYF. The CDR3 coding sequence is TGTGCCAGTAGGGTAACTAGCGGGAGTACCTACGAGCAGTACTTC.

This chain joins TRBV3-1 (or the pseudogene TRBV3-2) and TRBJ2-3, with 13 bases that match TRBD2. The CDR3 contains 17 residues. V dropped 4 bases and J dropped 5; count of bases not matched to a gene: 9. The germline V gene encodes CDR1 LGHDT and CDR2 YNNKEL (reference sequence). CDR3 region: CASSPAQTSGRRDTQYF. DNA of the CDR3: TGTGCCAGCAGCCCCGCGCAGACTAGCGGGAGGAGAGATACGCAGTATTTT.

The rearrangement uses TRBV9 and TRBJ2-7; 12 bases match TRBD2. This CDR3 region has 16 residues. V shed 4 bases, J shed 2 bases, and the junction held 7 bases outside the gene matches. Germline V gene sequence: CDR1 SGDLS, CDR2 YYNGEE. CDR3 DNA sequence: TGTGCCAGCAGCCCCAGGACTAGCGGGGTCCCCTACGAGCAGTACTTC. Encoded protein: CASSPRTSGVPYEQYF. Using reference TRBV9 and TRBJ2-7 for the parts outside the CDR3, the full variable domain is DSGVTQTPKHLITATGQRVTLRCSPRSGDLSVYWYQQSLDQGLQFLIQYYNGEERAKGNILERFSAQQFPDLHSELNLSSLELGDSALYFCASSPRTSGVPYEQYFGPGTRLTVT.

V usage is TRBV27 and J usage is TRBJ1-5, with 10 bases that match TRBD1. From germline, CDR1 is MNHEY and CDR2 SMNVEV (reference sequence). V trimming: 5 bases; J trimming: 2 bases; junction bases outside the gene matches: 9. There are 17 residues in the CDR3. CDR3 sequence: CASSTGTGVVGNQPQHF. The DNA for the CDR3 is TGTGCCAGCAGTACCGGGACAGGGGTTGTAGGCAATCAGCCCCAGCATTTT.

This chain connects TRBV28 to TRBJ2-7, with 10 bases lining up with TRBD2. V trimming: 1 base; J trimming: 6 bases; junction bases outside the gene matches: 6. The germline V gene has CDR1 MDHEN and CDR2 SYDVKM. This CDR3 has 15 residues. CDR3 amino acids: CASSLSLAGAREQYF. CDR3 nucleotides: TGTGCCAGCAGTTTATCCCTAGCGGGAGCTCGCGAGCAGTACTTC.

The chain is built from TRBV18 and TRBJ1-6; tentative D call: TRBD1 (5 bases). CDR3 length: 16 residues. The germline CDR1 and CDR2 sequences are KGHSH and LQKENI. Trimming cost V 2 bases and J 7 bases, with 15 bases left between them. The DNA of the CDR3 is TGTGCCAGCTCACCATCTTGGGGAGGGGAGAATTCACCCCTCCACTTT. This sequence encodes CASSPSWGGENSPLHF.

The genes are TRBV7-9 and TRBJ2-7, with D possibly TRBD2 on 6 matching bases. The CDR3 runs to 13 residues. Trimming took off 9 bases at V and 5 bases at J, with 17 bases between the two ends. CDR1 is SEHNR, CDR2 FQNEAQ, per germline (reference sequence). The DNA for the CDR3 is TGTGCCAGTCGGCCCAGGGACTTGGACGAGCAGTACTTC. Translating it yields CASRPRDLDEQYF.

The chain links TRBV5-4 to TRBJ2-2; TRBD1 aligns across 9 bases. CDR1 and CDR2 (germline): SGHNT, YYREEE (reference sequence). The CDR3 covers 16 residues. The V and J ends lost 4 bases and 5 bases, in that order; junction bases with no gene match: 9. CDR3 nucleotides: TGTGCCAGCAGCCGGGGGACAGGGCAGGTTACCGGGGAGCTGTTTTTT. Amino acids: CASSRGTGQVTGELFF.